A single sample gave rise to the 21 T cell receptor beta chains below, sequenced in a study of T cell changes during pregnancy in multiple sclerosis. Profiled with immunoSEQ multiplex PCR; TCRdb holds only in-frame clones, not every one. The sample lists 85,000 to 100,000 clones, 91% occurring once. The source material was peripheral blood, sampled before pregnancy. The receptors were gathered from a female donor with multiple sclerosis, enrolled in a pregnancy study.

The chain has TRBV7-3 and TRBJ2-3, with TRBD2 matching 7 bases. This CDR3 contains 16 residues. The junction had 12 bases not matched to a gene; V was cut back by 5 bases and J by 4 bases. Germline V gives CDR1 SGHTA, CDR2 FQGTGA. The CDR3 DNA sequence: TGTGCCAGCAGCCCCCTGCAGGCGGGAGCCGCAGATACGCAGTATTTT. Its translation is CASSPLQAGAADTQYF.

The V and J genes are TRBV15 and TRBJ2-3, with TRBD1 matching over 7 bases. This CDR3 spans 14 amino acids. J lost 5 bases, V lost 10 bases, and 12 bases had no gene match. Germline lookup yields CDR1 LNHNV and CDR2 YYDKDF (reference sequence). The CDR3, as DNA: TGTGCCAGCTCCGGGGACAGTGATGGAGATACGCAGTATTTT. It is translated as CASSGDSDGDTQYF.

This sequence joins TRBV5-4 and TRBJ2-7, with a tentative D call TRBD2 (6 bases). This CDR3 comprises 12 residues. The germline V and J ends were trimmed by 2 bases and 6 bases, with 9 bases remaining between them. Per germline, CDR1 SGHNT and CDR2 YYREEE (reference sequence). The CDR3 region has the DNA TGTGCCAGCAGCTTACGGGGGAGCGAGCAGTACTTC. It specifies CASSLRGSEQYF.

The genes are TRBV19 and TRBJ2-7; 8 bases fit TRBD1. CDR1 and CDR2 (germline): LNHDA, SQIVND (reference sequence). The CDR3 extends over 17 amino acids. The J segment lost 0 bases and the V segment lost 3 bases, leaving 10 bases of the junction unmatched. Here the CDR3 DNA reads TGTGCCAGTAGTATCGGTCATGGGACAGGTCGCTCCTACGAGCAGTACTTC. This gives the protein CASSIGHGTGRSYEQYF.

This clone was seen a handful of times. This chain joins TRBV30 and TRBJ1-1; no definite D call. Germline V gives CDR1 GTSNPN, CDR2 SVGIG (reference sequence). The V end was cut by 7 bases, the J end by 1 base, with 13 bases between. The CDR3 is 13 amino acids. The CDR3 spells CAFSQEANTEAFF. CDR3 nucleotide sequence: TGTGCCTTCTCCCAGGAGGCGAACACTGAAGCTTTCTTT.

CDR3 in amino acids: CASSKERGSGRAKNNEQFF. CDR3 in DNA: TGTGCCAGCAGCAAAGAGAGGGGTAGCGGGAGGGCCAAGAACAATGAGCAGTTCTTC. The chain uses TRBV21-1 and TRBJ2-1; the table's D call, TRBD2, has no DNA check behind it. TRBV21-1 is designated a pseudogene. The CDR3 covers 19 residues.

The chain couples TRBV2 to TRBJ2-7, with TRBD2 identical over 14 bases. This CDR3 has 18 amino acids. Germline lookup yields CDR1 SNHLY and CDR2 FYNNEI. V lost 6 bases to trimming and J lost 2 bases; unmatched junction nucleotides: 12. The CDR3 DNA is TGTGCCAGCAGATCCACCGGGACTAGCGGGAGAGGGCCCTACGAGCAGTACTTC. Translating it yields CASRSTGTSGRGPYEQYF.

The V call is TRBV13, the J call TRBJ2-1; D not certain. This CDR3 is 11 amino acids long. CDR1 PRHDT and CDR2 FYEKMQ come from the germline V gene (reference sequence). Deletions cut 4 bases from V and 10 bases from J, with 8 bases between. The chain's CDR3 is CASSSSGEQFF. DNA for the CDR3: TGTGCCAGCAGCTCTTCCGGGGAGCAGTTCTTC. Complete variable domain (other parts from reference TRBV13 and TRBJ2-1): AAGVIQSPRHLIKEKRETATLKCYPIPRHDTVYWYQQGPGQDPQFLISFYEKMQSDKGSIPDRFSAQQFSDYHSELNMSSLELGDSALYFCASSSSGEQFFGPGTRLTVL.

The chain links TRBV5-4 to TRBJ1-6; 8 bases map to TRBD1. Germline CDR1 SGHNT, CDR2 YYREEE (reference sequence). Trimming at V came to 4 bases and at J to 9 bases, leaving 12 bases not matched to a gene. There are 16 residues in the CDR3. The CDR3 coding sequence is TGTGCCAGCAGCAGTGCCGGACAGGGCTTCGGTTCACCCCTCCACTTT. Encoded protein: CASSSAGQGFGSPLHF.

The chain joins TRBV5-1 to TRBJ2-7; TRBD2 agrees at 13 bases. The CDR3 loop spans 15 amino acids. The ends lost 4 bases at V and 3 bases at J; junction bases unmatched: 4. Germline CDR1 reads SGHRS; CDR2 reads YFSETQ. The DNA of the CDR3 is TGCGCCAGCAGCATAGGACTAGCGGGGGACTACGAGCAGTACTTC. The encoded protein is CASSIGLAGDYEQYF.

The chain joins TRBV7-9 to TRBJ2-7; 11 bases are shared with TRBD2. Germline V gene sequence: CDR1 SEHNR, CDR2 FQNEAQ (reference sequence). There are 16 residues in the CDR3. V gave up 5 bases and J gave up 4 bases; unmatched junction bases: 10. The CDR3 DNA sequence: TGTGCCAGCAGCCCTCCAACTAGCGGGAGTCCGTACGAGCAGTACTTC. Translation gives CASSPPTSGSPYEQYF.

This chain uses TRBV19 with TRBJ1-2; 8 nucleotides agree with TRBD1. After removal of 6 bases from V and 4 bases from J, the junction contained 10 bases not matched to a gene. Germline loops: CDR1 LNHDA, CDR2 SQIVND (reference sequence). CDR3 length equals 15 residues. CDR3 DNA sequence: TGTGCCAGTAGGACCGGAACCGGGACAGGCTATGGCTACACCTTC. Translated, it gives CASRTGTGTGYGYTF. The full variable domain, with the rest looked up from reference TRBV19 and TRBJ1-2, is DGGITQSPKYLFRKEGQNVTLSCEQNLNHDAMYWYRQDPGQGLRLIYYSQIVNDFQKGDIAEGYSVSREKKESFPLTVTSAQKNPTAFYLCASRTGTGTGYGYTFGSGTRLTVV.

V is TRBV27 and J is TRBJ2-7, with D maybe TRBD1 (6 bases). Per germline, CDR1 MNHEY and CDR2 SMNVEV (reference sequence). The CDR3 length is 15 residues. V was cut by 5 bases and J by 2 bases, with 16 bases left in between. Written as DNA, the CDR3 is TGTGCCAGCAGTCAATCCCGGGACATTCCCTACGAGCAGTACTTC. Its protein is CASSQSRDIPYEQYF.

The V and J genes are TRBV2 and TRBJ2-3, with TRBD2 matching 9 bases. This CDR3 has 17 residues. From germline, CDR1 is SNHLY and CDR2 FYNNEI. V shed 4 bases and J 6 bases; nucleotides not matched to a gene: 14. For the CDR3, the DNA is TGTGCCAGCAGTGCCGCTTTAGCGGGGGTAACGGGGGATACGCAGTATTTT. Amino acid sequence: CASSAALAGVTGDTQYF.

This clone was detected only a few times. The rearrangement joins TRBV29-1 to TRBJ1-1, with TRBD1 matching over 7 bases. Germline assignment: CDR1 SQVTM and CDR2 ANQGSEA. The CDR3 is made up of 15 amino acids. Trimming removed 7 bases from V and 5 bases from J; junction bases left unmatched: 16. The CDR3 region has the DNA TGCAGCGCCTTGGACAGCCGGCCAGGGGGGACTGAAGCTTTCTTT. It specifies CSALDSRPGGTEAFF.

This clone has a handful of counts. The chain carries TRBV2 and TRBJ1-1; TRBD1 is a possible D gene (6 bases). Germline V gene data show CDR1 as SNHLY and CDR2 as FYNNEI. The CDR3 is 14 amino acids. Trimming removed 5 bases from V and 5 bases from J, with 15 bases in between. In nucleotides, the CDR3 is TGTGCCAGCAGTTTGGGACAAGAGTGGACTGAAGCTTTCTTT. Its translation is CASSLGQEWTEAFF. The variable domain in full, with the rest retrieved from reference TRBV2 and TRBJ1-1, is EPEVTQTPSHQVTQMGQEVILRCVPISNHLYFYWYRQILGQKVEFLVSFYNNEISEKSEIFDDQFSVERPDGSNFTLKIRSTKLEDSAMYFCASSLGQEWTEAFFGQGTRLTVV.

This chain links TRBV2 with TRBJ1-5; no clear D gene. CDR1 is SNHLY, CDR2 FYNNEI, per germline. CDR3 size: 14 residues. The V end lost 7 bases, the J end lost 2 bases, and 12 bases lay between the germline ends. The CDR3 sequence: CASTGPRGNQPQHF. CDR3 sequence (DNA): TGTGCCAGCACCGGCCCGCGGGGCAATCAGCCCCAGCATTTT.

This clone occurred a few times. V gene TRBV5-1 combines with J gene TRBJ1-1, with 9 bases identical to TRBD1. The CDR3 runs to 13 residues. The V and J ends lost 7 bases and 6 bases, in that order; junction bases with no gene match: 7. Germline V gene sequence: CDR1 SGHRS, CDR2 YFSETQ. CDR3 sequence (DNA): TGCGCCAGCGGGGACAGGGAAATCCCTGAAGCTTTCTTT. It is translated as CASGDREIPEAFF.

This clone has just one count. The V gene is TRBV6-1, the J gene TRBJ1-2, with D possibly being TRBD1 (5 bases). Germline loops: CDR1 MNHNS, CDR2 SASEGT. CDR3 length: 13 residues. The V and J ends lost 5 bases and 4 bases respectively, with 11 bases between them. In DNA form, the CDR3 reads TGTGCCAGCAGTAACGGACACCTCTATGGCTACACCTTC. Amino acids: CASSNGHLYGYTF.

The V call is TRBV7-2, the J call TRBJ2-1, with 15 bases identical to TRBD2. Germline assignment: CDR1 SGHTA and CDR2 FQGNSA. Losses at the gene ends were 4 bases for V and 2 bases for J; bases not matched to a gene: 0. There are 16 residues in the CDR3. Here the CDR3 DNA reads TGTGCCAGCAGCTGGACTAGCGGGGGGGCCTACAATGAGCAGTTCTTC. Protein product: CASSWTSGGAYNEQFF.

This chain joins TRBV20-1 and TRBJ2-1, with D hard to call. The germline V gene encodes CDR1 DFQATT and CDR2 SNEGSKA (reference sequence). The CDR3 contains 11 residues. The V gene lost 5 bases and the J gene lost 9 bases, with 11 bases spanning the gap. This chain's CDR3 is CSAHRPGEQFF. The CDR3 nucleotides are TGCAGTGCTCACCGGCCGGGTGAGCAGTTCTTC.